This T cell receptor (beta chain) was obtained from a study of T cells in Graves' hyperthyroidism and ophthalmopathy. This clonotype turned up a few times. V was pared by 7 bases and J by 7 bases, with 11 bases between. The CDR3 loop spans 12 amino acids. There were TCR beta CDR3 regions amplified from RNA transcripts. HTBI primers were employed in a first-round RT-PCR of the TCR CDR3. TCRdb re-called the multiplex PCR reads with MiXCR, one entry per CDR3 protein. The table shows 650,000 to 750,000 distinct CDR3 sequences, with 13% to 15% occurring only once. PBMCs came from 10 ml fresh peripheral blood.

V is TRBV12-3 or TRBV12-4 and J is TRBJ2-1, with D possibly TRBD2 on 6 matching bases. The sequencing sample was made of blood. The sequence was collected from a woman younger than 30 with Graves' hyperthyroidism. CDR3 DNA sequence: TGTGCCAGCACTATTAGCGGTAATGAGCAGTTCTTC. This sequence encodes CASTISGNEQFF.